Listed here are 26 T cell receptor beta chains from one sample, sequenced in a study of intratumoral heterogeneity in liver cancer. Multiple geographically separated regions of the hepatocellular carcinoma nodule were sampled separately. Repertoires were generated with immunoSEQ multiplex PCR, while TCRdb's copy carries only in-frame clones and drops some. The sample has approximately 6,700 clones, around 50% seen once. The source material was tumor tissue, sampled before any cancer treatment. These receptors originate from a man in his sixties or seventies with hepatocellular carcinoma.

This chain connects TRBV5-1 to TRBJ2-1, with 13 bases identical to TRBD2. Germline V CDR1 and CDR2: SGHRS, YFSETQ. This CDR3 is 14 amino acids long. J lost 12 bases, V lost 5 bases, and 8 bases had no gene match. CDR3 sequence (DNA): TGCGCCAGCAGGCAGGGACTAGCGGGGTGGGGGCAGTTCTTC. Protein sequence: CASRQGLAGWGQFF.

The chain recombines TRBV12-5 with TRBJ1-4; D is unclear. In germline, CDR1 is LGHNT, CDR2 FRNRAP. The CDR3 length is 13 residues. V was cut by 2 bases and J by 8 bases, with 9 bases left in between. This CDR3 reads CASGLWSGEKLFF. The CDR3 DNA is TGTGCTAGTGGTTTGTGGTCGGGAGAAAAACTGTTTTTT.

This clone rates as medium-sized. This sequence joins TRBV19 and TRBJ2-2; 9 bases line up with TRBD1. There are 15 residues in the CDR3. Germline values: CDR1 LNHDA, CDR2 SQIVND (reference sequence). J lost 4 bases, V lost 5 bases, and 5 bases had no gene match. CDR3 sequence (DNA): TGTGCCAGTAGTGCCCGGGACAGGGTCACCGGGGAGCTGTTTTTT. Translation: CASSARDRVTGELFF.

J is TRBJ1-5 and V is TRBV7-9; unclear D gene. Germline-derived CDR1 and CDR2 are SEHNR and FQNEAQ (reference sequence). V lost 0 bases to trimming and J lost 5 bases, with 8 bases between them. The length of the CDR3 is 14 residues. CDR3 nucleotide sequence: TGTGCCAGCAGCTTAGCCGGTAAGGATCAGCCCCAGCATTTT. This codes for CASSLAGKDQPQHF.

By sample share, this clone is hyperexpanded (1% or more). The DNA of the CDR3 is TGTGCCAGCAGCTTAGAGGCCCTTACCTACGAGCAGTACTTC. Its protein product is CASSLEALTYEQYF. This chain connects TRBV7-6 to TRBJ2-7, with unresolved D. The CDR3 has 14 amino acids. The V end was cut by 1 base, the J end by 2 bases, with 9 bases between. From germline, CDR1 is SGHVS and CDR2 FNYEAQ. The full variable domain, completed using reference TRBV7-6 and TRBJ2-7, is GAGVSQSPRYKVTKRGQDVALRCDPISGHVSLYWYRQALGQGPEFLTYFNYEAQQDKSGLPNDRFSAERPEGSISTLTIQRTEQRDSAMYRCASSLEALTYEQYFGPGTRLTVT.

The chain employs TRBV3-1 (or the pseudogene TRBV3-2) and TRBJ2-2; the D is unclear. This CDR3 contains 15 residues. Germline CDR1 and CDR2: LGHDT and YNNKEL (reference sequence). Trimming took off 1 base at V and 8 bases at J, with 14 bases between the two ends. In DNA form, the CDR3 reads TGTGCCAGCAGCCAAGCTAGGTCGATTTCGGGGGAGCTGTTTTTT. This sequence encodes CASSQARSISGELFF.

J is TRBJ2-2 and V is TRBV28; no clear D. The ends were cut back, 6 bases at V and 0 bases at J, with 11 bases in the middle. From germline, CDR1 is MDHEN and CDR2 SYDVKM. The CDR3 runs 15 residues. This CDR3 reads CASSLPPPNTGELFF. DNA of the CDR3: TGTGCCAGCAGCCTCCCCCCCCCGAACACCGGGGAGCTGTTTTTT.

CDR3 residues: CATSDFPQSKQGRFGQPQHF. The CDR3 DNA reads TGTGCCACCAGTGATTTCCCCCAAAGCAAACAGGGGCGCTTTGGTCAGCCCCAGCATTTT. The rearrangement links TRBV24-1 to TRBJ1-5; 7 bases map to TRBD1. The V and J ends lost 1 base and 6 bases, in that order; junction bases with no gene match: 20. Germline V gives CDR1 KGHDR, CDR2 SFDVKD. This CDR3 is built from 20 residues.

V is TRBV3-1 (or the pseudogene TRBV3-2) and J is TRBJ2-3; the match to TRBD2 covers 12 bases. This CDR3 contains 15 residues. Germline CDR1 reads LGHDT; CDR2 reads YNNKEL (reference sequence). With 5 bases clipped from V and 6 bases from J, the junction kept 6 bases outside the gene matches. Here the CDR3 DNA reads TGTGCCAGCAGCTCCCGGACTAGCGGGGCTGATACGCAGTATTTT. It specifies CASSSRTSGADTQYF.

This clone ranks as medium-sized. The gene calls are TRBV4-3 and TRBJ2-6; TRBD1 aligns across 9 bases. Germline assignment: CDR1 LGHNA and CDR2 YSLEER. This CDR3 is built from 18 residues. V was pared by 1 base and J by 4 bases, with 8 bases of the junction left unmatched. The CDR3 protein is CASSQGSGTGSGANVLTF. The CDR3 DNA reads TGCGCCAGCAGCCAAGGTTCGGGGACAGGGAGCGGGGCCAACGTCCTGACTTTC.

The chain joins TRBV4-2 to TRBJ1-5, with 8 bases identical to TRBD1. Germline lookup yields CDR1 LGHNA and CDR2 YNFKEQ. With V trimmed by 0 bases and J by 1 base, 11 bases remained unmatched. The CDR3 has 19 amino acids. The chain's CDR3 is CASSQDGRGRGPSNQPQHF. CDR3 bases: TGTGCCAGCAGCCAAGATGGAAGGGGCAGGGGGCCGAGCAATCAGCCCCAGCATTTT.

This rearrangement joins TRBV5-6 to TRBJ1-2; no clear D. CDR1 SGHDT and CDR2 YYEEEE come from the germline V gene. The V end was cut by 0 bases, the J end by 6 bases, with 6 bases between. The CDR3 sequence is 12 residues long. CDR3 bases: TGTGCCAGCAGCTTGGCCGGGGATGGCTACACCTTC. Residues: CASSLAGDGYTF. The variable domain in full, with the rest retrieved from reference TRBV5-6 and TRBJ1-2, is DAGVTQSPTHLIKTRGQQVTLRCSPKSGHDTVSWYQQALGQGPQFIFQYYEEEERQRGNFPDRFSGHQFPNYSSELNVNALLLGDSALYLCASSLAGDGYTFGSGTRLTVV.

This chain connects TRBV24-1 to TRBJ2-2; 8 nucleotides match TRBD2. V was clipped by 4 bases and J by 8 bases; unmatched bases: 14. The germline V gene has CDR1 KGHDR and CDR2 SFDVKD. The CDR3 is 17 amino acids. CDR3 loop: CATSDSNSGAAGGELFF. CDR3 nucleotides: TGTGCCACCAGTGACTCGAATAGCGGGGCGGCGGGAGGGGAGCTGTTTTTT.

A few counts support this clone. The CDR3 sequence: CASSSTGNTEAFF. The CDR3 DNA reads as TGTGCCAGCAGCTCCACAGGTAACACTGAAGCTTTCTTT. This chain uses TRBV7-8 with TRBJ1-1; a weak D match, TRBD1 (5 bases). The V gene lost 4 bases and the J gene lost 2 bases, with 8 bases spanning the gap. Per the germline V gene, CDR1 is SGHVS and CDR2 is FQNEAQ. CDR3 length: 13 amino acids.

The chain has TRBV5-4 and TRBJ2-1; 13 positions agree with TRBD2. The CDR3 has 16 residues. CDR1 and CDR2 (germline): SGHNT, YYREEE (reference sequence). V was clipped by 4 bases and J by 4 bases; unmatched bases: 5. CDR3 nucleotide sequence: TGTGCCAGCAGCGCGACTAGCGGGGGGTTTTACAATGAGCAGTTCTTC. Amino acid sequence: CASSATSGGFYNEQFF.

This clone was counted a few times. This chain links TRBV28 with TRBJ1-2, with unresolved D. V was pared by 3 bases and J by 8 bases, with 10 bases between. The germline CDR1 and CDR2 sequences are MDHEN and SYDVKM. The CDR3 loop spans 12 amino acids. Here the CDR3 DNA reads TGTGCCAGCAGTTTTGGGGTAGGAGGCTACACCTTC. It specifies CASSFGVGGYTF.

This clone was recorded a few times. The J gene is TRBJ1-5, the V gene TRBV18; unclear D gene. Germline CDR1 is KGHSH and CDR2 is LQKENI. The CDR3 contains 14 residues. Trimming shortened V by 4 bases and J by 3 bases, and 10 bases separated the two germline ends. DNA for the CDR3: TGTGCCAGCTCACTGTCCGTTAACAATCAGCCCCAGCATTTT. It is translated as CASSLSVNNQPQHF.

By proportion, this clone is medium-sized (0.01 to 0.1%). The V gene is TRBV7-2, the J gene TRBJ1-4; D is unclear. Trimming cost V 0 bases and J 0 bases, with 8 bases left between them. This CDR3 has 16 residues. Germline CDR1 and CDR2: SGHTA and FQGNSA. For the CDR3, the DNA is TGTGCCAGCAGCTTAGCGCAGTACGCAACTAATGAAAAACTGTTTTTT. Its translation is CASSLAQYATNEKLFF.

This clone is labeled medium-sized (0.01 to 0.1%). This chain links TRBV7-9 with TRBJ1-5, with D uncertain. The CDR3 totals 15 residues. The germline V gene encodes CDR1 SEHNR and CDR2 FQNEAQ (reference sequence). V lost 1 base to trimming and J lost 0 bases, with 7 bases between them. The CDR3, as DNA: TGTGCCAGCAGCTTAGACAGAGATAGCAATCAGCCCCAGCATTTT. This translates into CASSLDRDSNQPQHF.

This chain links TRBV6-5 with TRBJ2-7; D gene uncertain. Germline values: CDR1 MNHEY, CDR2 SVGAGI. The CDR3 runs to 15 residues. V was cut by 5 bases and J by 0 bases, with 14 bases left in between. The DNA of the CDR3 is TGTGCCAGCAGTCTCGTCCGAACTCGCTCCTACGAGCAGTACGTC. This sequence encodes CASSLVRTRSYEQYV.

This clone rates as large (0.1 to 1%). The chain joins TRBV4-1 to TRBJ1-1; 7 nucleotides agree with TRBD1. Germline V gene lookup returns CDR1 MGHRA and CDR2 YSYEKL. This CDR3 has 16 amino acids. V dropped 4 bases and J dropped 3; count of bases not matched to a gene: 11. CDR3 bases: TGCGCCAGCAGCCTTAGACAGGGTAAGATCGACACTGAAGCTTTCTTT. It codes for CASSLRQGKIDTEAFF.

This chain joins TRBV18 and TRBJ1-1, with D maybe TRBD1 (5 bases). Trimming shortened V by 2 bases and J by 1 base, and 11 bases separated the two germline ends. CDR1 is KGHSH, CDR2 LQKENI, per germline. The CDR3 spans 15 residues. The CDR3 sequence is CASSPGGGRNTEAFF. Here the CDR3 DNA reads TGTGCCAGCTCACCAGGGGGAGGGAGGAACACTGAAGCTTTCTTT. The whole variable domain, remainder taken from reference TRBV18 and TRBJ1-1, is NAGVMQNPRHLVRRRGQEARLRCSPMKGHSHVYWYRQLPEEGLKFMVYLQKENIIDESGMPKERFSAEFPKEGPSILRIQQVVRGDSAAYFCASSPGGGRNTEAFFGQGTRLTVV.

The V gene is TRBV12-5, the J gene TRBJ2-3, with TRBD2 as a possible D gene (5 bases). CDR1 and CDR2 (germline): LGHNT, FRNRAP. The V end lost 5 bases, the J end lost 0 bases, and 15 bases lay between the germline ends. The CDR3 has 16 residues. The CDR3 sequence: CASGKGTSGSTDTQYF. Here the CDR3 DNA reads TGTGCTAGTGGTAAAGGTACGAGCGGTAGCACAGATACGCAGTATTTT.

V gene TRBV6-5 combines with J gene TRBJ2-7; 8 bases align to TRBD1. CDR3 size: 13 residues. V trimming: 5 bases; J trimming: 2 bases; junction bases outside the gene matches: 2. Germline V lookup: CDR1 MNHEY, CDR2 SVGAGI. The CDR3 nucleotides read TGTGCCAGCAGTAGGACAGGGCCCTACGAGCAGTACGTC. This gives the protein CASSRTGPYEQYV.

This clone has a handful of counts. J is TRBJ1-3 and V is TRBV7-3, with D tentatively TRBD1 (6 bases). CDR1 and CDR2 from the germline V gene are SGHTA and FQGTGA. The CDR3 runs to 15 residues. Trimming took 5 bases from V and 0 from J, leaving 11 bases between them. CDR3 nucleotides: TGTGCCAGCAGCCCACAGGGAGGCTCTGGAAACACCATATATTTT. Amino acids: CASSPQGGSGNTIYF.

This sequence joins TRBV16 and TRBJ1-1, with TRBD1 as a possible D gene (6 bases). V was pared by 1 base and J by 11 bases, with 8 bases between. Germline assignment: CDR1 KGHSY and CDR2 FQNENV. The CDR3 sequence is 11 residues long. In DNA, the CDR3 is TGTGCCAGCAGCCAATACAGGGATGCTTTCTTT. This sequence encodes CASSQYRDAFF.